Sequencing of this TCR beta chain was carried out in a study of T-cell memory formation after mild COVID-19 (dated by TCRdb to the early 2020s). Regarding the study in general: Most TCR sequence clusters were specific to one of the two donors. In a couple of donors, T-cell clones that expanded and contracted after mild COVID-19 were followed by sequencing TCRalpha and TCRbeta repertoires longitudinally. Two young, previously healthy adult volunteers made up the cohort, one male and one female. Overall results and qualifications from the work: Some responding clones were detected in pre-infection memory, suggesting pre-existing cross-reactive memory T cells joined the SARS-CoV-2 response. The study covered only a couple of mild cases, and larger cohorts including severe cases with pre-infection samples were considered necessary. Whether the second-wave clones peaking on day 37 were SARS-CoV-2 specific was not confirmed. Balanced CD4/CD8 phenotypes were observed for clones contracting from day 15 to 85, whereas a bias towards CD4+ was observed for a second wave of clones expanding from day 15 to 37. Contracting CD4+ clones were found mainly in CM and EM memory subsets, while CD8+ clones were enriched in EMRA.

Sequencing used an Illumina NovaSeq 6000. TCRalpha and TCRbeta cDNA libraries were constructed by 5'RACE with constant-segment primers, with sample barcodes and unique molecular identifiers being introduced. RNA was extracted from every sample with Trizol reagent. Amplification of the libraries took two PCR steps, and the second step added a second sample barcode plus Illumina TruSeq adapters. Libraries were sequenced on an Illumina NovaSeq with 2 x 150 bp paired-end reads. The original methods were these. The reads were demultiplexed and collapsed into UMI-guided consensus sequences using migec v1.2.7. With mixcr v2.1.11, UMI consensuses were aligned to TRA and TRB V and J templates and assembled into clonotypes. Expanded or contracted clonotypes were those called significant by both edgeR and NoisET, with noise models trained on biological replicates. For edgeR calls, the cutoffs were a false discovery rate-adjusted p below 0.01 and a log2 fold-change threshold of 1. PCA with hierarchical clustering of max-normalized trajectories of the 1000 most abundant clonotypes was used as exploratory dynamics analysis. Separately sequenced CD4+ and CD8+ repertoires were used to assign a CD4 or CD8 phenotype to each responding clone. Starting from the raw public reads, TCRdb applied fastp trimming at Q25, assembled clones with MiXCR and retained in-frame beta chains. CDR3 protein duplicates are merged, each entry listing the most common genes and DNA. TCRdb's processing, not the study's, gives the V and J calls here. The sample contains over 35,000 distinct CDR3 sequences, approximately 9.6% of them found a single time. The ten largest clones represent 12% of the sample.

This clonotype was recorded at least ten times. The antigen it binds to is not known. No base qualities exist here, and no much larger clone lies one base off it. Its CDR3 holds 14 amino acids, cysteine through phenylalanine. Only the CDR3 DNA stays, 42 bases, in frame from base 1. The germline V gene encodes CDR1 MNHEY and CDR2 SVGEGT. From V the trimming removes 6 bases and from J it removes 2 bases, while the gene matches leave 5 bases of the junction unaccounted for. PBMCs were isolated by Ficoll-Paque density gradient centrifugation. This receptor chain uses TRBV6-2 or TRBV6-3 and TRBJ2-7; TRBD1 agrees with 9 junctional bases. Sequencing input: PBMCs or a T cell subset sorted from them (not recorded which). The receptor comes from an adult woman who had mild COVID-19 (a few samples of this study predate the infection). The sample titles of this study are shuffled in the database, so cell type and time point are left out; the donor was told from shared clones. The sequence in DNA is TGTGCCAGCAGCATCACAGGGGGCCCCTACGAGCAGTACTTC. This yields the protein CASSITGGPYEQYF.